Detailed here is one T cell receptor (beta chain). Its target is unknown. The data are from a study of PD-1 blockade in classical Hodgkin lymphoma. Whole-study findings and limits: According to reports, newly diagnosed patients had lower baseline TCR diversity than healthy donors, and relapsed/refractory patients had lower baseline TCR diversity still.

TCRdb's copy holds only in-frame clones and misses some; the assay was immunoSEQ multiplex PCR. The top ten clones hold roughly 38% of a sample with around 4,100 clones, under 75% of them seen once. The CDR3 loop spans 14 amino acids. V was clipped by 4 bases and J by 6 bases; unmatched bases: 5. Germline V lookup: CDR1 LGHNA, CDR2 YNFKEQ. Patients all relapsed after autologous stem cell transplantation, and there was variation in brentuximab vedotin exposure. This rearrangement joins TRBV4-2 to TRBJ2-2; 7 nucleotides match TRBD1. The sample was peripheral blood mononuclear cells (PBMCs), taken at baseline. The sequence came from a human donor with classical Hodgkin lymphoma. The CDR3 here is CASSRDREPGELFF. The CDR3 nucleotides are TGTGCCAGCAGCCGCGACAGGGAGCCCGGGGAGCTGTTTTTT.